This T cell receptor (beta chain) was sequenced for a study of blood T cell repertoires in COVID-19. Study-wide background: The United States, Italy and Spain provided the acute and convalescent COVID-19 samples.

As handled by the study authors: Counts of nucleated cells, estimated from reference gene primer amplification, were obtained. Sequenced by immunoSEQ multiplex PCR; TCRdb stores in-frame clones only, minus some. Clonal size and the V and J genes are those of that table, whereas D and trimming came from the DNA. The table records some 60,000 clones, 73% of them present only once. Trimming left V 3 bases short and J 3 bases short, with 6 bases between. The CDR3 runs 11 residues. Germline V gene sequence: CDR1 DFQATT, CDR2 SNEGSKA (reference sequence). Specimen: peripheral blood. The chain joins TRBV20-1 to TRBJ2-7; D is possibly TRBD1 (6 bases). The origin of this receptor is a woman aged 45-60 years with active or convalescent COVID-19. Written as DNA, the CDR3 is TGCAGTGCTAGGGACAGCTACGAGCAGTACTTC. It translates to CSARDSYEQYF.